The rows below give T cell receptor beta chains drawn from one sample of a study of shared clonotypes between healthy human individuals. Assay used: immunoSEQ multiplex PCR; TCRdb lists only in-frame clones, some missing. The sample shows under 2,500,000 clones, approximately 95% of them seen only once. The specimen sequenced was naive CD4+ T cells sorted from blood. The receptors originated from a man between 18 and 35 years old in good health. The CDR3 runs from the conserved cysteine through the conserved F or W. D genes are given only for firm matches.

TGCGCCAGCAGCTCGGGGCTTCTCTCCTACGAGCAGTACTTC CASSSGLLSYEQYF TRBV5-1 - TRBJ2-7
TGTGCCAGCAGTGAATTTGAGGGTGCACCAGTCTACGAGCAGTACTTC CASSEFEGAPVYEQYF TRBV6-1 - TRBJ2-7
TGTGCCAGCAGTTTAACAGGGGCCGGGGAGCTGTTTTTT CASSLTGAGELFF TRBV28 TRBD1 TRBJ2-2
TGCGCCAGCTCCCATAGCGGGGGGTCCTACAATGAGCAGTTCTTC CASSHSGGSYNEQFF TRBV5-1 TRBD2 TRBJ2-1
TGTGCCAGCAGCACGGGCCCCTCCGGAACCCAGTACTTC CASSTGPSGTQYF TRBV14 - TRBJ2-5
TGTGCCAGCAGTTTCCATAGCTCCTACGAGCAGTACTTC CASSFHSSYEQYF TRBV6-6 - TRBJ2-7
TGTGCCAGCACGGGTGGACAGGGGGCCAACTATGGCTACACCTTC CASTGGQGANYGYTF TRBV6-1 TRBD1 TRBJ1-2
TGTGCCAGTAGTGGGTGGGACCGTGACACCGGGGAGCTGTTTTTT CASSGWDRDTGELFF TRBV19 - TRBJ2-2
TGTGCCAGCAGTGAAGCCCATGGGAACGAGCAGTACTTC CASSEAHGNEQYF TRBV6-1 - TRBJ2-7
TGTGCCAGCAGCGGGGGGTCCGATCGGGACATTCAGTACTTC CASSGGSDRDIQYF TRBV7-2 - TRBJ2-4
TGTGCCAGCAGCTTAATCTCTCAGTTCGGCTCTGGCTACACCTTC CASSLISQFGSGYTF TRBV5-4 - TRBJ1-2
TGTGCCTGGAATTCCAGGGGGCTTGGTCAGCCCCAGCATTTT CAWNSRGLGQPQHF TRBV30 TRBD1 TRBJ1-5
TGTGCCAGCAGCCGACAGGGGTTGAACACTGAAGCTTTCTTT CASSRQGLNTEAFF TRBV6-6 TRBD1 TRBJ1-1
TGTGCCTGGAGCCCCTCGGGGTATGGCTACACCTTC CAWSPSGYGYTF TRBV30 - TRBJ1-2
TGTGCTAGTGGTTTGCCGACCCTAGCGGGAGTGTTGAATGAGCAGTTCTTC CASGLPTLAGVLNEQFF TRBV12-5 TRBD2 TRBJ2-1
TGTGCCACCTTGGGGGGCCCCACCTACGAGCAGTACTTC CATLGGPTYEQYF TRBV28 - TRBJ2-7
TGTGCCAGCAGCGTAGATTCGGGGGGCGTAGAGACCCAGTACTTC CASSVDSGGVETQYF TRBV9 - TRBJ2-5
TGTGCCAGCAGCCCCAGCGGGAAGAACAATGAGCAGTTCTTC CASSPSGKNNEQFF TRBV7-9 TRBD2 TRBJ2-1
TGTGCCAGCAGTAACAGAGCCCTAAGCGGAAACACCATATATTTT CASSNRALSGNTIYF TRBV6-6 - TRBJ1-3
TGTGCCATCAGTGAGTATCAGCGGGAGATCCCCTACAATGAGCAGTTCTTC CAISEYQREIPYNEQFF TRBV10-3 TRBD2 TRBJ2-1
TGTGCCAGTAGTACCGACGACAGGGGCAATCAGCCCCAGCATTTT CASSTDDRGNQPQHF TRBV19 TRBD1 TRBJ1-5
TGTGCCAGCAGCTCCCTTGGGAGCAAGAGCTCCTACAAGCAGTACTTC CASSSLGSKSSYKQYF TRBV11-2 - TRBJ2-7
TGTGCCAGCAGTTACCCTCAGACAGGGAGCAATCAGCCCCAGCATTTT CASSYPQTGSNQPQHF TRBV6-6 TRBD1 TRBJ1-5
TGTGCCAGCAGTGGAAAGGAGGGAAGAGAGACCCAGTACTTC CASSGKEGRETQYF TRBV2 - TRBJ2-5
TGTGCCAGTAGTTTTCCCGGGACATTTGGGGGCTACACCTTC CASSFPGTFGGYTF TRBV19 - TRBJ1-2
TGTGCCAGCAGTTACTCGGGCACAGGGCTCTACGAGCAGTACTTC CASSYSGTGLYEQYF TRBV6-5 - TRBJ2-7
TGTGCCATCGCTAGGACAGGGGAGCCCCAGTACTTC CAIARTGEPQYF TRBV10-3 TRBD1 TRBJ2-5
TGTGCCAGCAGTTCTCTAGCGGGCGGATCCTACGAGCAGTACTTC CASSSLAGGSYEQYF TRBV7-2 TRBD2 TRBJ2-7